These T cell receptor beta chains were read from a single sample in a study of cytotoxic CD8 clonotypes in ibrutinib-treated CLL. Here immunoSEQ multiplex PCR was the method, and the copy in TCRdb shows in-frame clones only, minus some. The profile shows about 40,000 clones, approximately 70% of them singletons. The sequencing here drew on PBMCs, taken at disease progression, from a patient treated with ibrutinib. These receptors all come from a human donor with chronic lymphocytic leukemia. CDR3s include the opening cysteine and the closing phenylalanine or tryptophan. The D gene is left open where the match is weak. Some rows mark clone size as missing; the rest say once, few, many or name a class of expanded clone.

J gene | D gene | clone size | V gene | CDR3 DNA | CDR3 protein
TRBJ2-1 | TRBD2 | - | TRBV18 | TGTGCCAGCTCCCCCGGGGGGGAGGTTGCTGAGCAGTTCTTC | CASSPGGEVAEQFF
TRBJ2-5 | TRBD1 | few | TRBV7-6 | TGTGCCAGCAGCTCCTGGGACAGCACAGAGACCCAGTACTTC | CASSSWDSTETQYF
TRBJ2-7 | TRBD2 | - | TRBV7-8 | TGTGCCAGCAGCTTAGTGTCCGGTAGCGGGTCCTACGAGCAGTACTTC | CASSLVSGSGSYEQYF
TRBJ1-5 | TRBD1 | - | TRBV19 | TGTGCCAGTATACCCGGACAGGGGCAAAATCAGCCCCAGCATTTT | CASIPGQGQNQPQHF
TRBJ1-1 | - | - | TRBV19 | TGTGCCAGTAACGTGGGTTTTGGGAACACTGAAGCTTTCTTT | CASNVGFGNTEAFF
TRBJ1-5 | - | few | TRBV28 | TGTGCCAGCAGTTTGTACGGGGGGGCTCAGCCCCAGCATTTT | CASSLYGGAQPQHF
TRBJ2-7 | - | few | TRBV6-1 | TGTGCCAGCAGCGTGGTCAGGGAAACCTACGAGCAGTACTTC | CASSVVRETYEQYF
TRBJ2-7 | TRBD2 | - | TRBV2 | TGTGCCACCTCCCTATTTACGGGGGGTCCTTACGAGCAGTACTTC | CATSLFTGGPYEQYF
TRBJ2-1 | TRBD1 | - | TRBV9 | TGTGCCAGCAGCCAGGGGGCCAATGAGCAGTTCTTC | CASSQGANEQFF
TRBJ1-2 | - | once | TRBV5-6 | TGTGCCAGCAGCCTGAGGGGGTCGGGCTATGGCTACACCTTC | CASSLRGSGYGYTF
TRBJ2-7 | - | - | TRBV5-6 | TGTGCCAGCAGCCCGGCAGGCGGGGCAGGCTACGAGCAGTACTTC | CASSPAGGAGYEQYF
TRBJ1-2 | - | - | TRBV5-5 | TGTGCCAGCAGATTGACGGACATTACCTCCTATGGCTACACCTTC | CASRLTDITSYGYTF
TRBJ2-1 | TRBD2 | - | TRBV7-3 | TGTGCCAGCAGCTCCCCGACTAGCGGGGGGCGTAATGAGCAGTTCTTC | CASSSPTSGGRNEQFF
TRBJ2-2 | - | - | TRBV7-2 | TGTGCCAGCAGCCCGAGACTGGACTCCACCGGGGAGCTGTTTTTT | CASSPRLDSTGELFF
TRBJ2-7 | TRBD2 | - | TRBV18 | TGTGCCAGCTCACCCCGACTAGCGGGAGAGTACGAGCAGTACTTC | CASSPRLAGEYEQYF
TRBJ1-2 | - | - | TRBV5-1 | TGCGCCAGCAGCTCGGGGGGTGCTGATGGCTACACCTTC | CASSSGGADGYTF
TRBJ2-3 | - | - | TRBV2 | TGTGCCAGCAGACCCCCCGTAGGAGATACGCAGTATTTT | CASRPPVGDTQYF
TRBJ2-3 | TRBD2 | - | TRBV5-1 | TGCGCCAGCAGCTTGGCCGGGACTAGCCTTGGAAAACAGACAGATACGCAGTATTTT | CASSLAGTSLGKQTDTQYF
TRBJ1-2 | TRBD1 | - | TRBV7-9 | TGTGCCAGCAGCTTTCCCCGAAGACAGGGCGGGTACTATGGCTACACCTTC | CASSFPRRQGGYYGYTF
TRBJ2-7 | TRBD2 | few | TRBV2 | TGTGCCAGCAAGTCGATTAGCGGGAGTTACGAGCAGTACTTC | CASKSISGSYEQYF
TRBJ1-4 | - | - | TRBV30 | TGTGCCTGGAGTGTAAGTGAAAAACTGTTTTTT | CAWSVSEKLFF
TRBJ2-7 | - | - | TRBV5-1 | TGCGCCAGCAGCGTGAACGAGCAGTACTTC | CASSVNEQYF
TRBJ1-1 | - | - | TRBV6-5 | TGTGCCGCCGCCGTCATGGGGTGGGGGAACACTGAAGCTTTCTTT | CAAAVMGWGNTEAFF
TRBJ2-1 | TRBD1 | - | TRBV6-1 | TGTGCCAGCAGTGCAACGGGGACAGGGAAGTACAATGAGCAGTTCTTC | CASSATGTGKYNEQFF
TRBJ2-2 | TRBD2 | - | TRBV5-1 | TGCGCCAGCAGCCTCGGGCTAGCGGCGAACACCGGGGAGCTGTTTTTT | CASSLGLAANTGELFF
TRBJ2-5 | - | - | TRBV5-4 | TGTGCCAGCAGCTCCAAACCCCTCGGGGGGCAGGAGACCCAGTACTTC | CASSSKPLGGQETQYF
TRBJ2-7 | - | - | TRBV5-1 | TGCGCCAGCAGCTTGGGACAGGACCACGAGCAGTACTTC | CASSLGQDHEQYF
TRBJ1-2 | - | few | TRBV30 | TGTGCCTGGGCGCCCCTGTCCTATGGCTACACCTTC | CAWAPLSYGYTF
TRBJ2-3 | TRBD1 | - | TRBV11-2 | TGTGCCAGCAGCTCCCTCCCAGGGGGCGGTACGCAGTATTTT | CASSSLPGGGTQYF
TRBJ2-7 | - | - | TRBV11-2 | TGTGCCAGCAGCTTGGGGAAAGAGAAGCGGAACGAGCAGTACTTC | CASSLGKEKRNEQYF
TRBJ1-1 | - | - | TRBV5-6 | TGTGCCAGCGAGTTAAATGGTGAAGCTTTCTTT | CASELNGEAFF
TRBJ2-7 | - | - | TRBV7-9 | TGTGCCAGCAGCTTAACGGACGGCCCCTACGAGCAGTACTTC | CASSLTDGPYEQYF
TRBJ2-3 | TRBD1 | - | TRBV19 | TGTGCCAGCGGACAGGTTGTGCAGTATTTT | CASGQVVQYF
TRBJ2-2 | TRBD1 | - | TRBV27 | TGTGCCAGCAGTTCATACAGGGGCCGGGGCACCGGGGAGCTGTTTTTT | CASSSYRGRGTGELFF
TRBJ2-7 | TRBD1 | - | TRBV13 | TGTGCCAGCAGCTCGGACAGGGGGCGATACGAGCAGTACTTC | CASSSDRGRYEQYF
TRBJ2-7 | - | - | TRBV6-5 | TGTGCCAGCAGTTACCTAGGGGCCAACGAGCAGTACTTC | CASSYLGANEQYF
TRBJ2-1 | - | few | TRBV5-4 | TGTGCCAGCAGCTTGCTGAACAATGAGCAGTTCTTC | CASSLLNNEQFF
TRBJ2-3 | - | few | TRBV10-1 | TGCGCCAGCAGCGAGCAGTTAACAGATACGCAGTATTTT | CASSEQLTDTQYF
TRBJ1-2 | TRBD1 | - | TRBV28 | TGTGCCAGCAGCACGCCGGTTGACGACAGGGGGCTCTATGGCTACACCTTC | CASSTPVDDRGLYGYTF
TRBJ1-5 | - | once | TRBV5-6 | TGTGCCAGCAGCTTGACAGCGAATCAGCCCCAGCATTTT | CASSLTANQPQHF
TRBJ1-2 | TRBD1 | - | TRBV4-1 | TGCGCCAGCAGTTCCGGGACAGGGGGGTCTAAGGATGGCTACACCTTC | CASSSGTGGSKDGYTF
TRBJ2-7 | TRBD1 | - | TRBV6-5 | TGTGCCAGCAGTTACTCGGGACAGGGACCCTACGAGCAGTACTTC | CASSYSGQGPYEQYF
TRBJ1-1 | - | few | TRBV6-1 | TGTGCCATCACGGACAGCCCTAGGGAAGCTTTCTTT | CAITDSPREAFF
TRBJ2-2 | TRBD2 | - | TRBV25-1 | TGTGCCAGCAGTGAAAACCCAATGACTAGCGGGAGGTCGCTGTTTTTT | CASSENPMTSGRSLFF
TRBJ1-2 | - | - | TRBV19 | TGTGCCAGTAGTATGGTAGGGTCGGCCTATGGCTACACCTTC | CASSMVGSAYGYTF